The clone carrying this TCR beta chain was observed once. This specimen belongs to a study of blood T cell repertoires in COVID-19. The J segment lost 3 bases and the V segment lost 5 bases, leaving 1 base of the junction unmatched. In germline, CDR1 is ENHRY, CDR2 SYGVKD. CDR3 length equals 14 residues. Participant age was roughly 18 to 90 years, and participants resided in fewer than 30 US areas. TCRdb keeps only in-frame clones here, not all; method: immunoSEQ multiplex PCR. The table includes approximately 160,000 clones, around 83% detected once. The sequence was collected from a woman aged 45-65 years in a cohort exposed to, infected with or recovered from COVID-19 (not recorded which). The chain recombines TRBV10-3 with TRBJ2-5; the match to TRBD2 covers 12 bases. Sequencing input: PBMCs or T cells enriched from blood (not recorded which). The CDR3, as DNA: TGTGCCATCAGTCGGACTAGCGGGGAAGAGACCCAGTACTTC. The encoded protein is CAISRTSGEETQYF.